What follows are 4 T cell receptor beta chains derived from one specimen sequenced in a study of identical twins. TCRdb itself ran the 5' RACE reads through MiXCR, one entry per CDR3 protein. Here the sample spans under 300,000 distinct CDR3 sequences, about 8.3% being singletons. In addition, the sample was reused for a study of yellow fever vaccine responses in identical twins.

The material sequenced was CD8+ T cells sorted from blood. These TCRs come from a woman aged 18-30 years in good health.

This clonotype appeared many times. This sequence joins TRBV12-3 or TRBV12-4 and TRBJ2-7; 8 nucleotides align to TRBD2. V trimming: 6 bases; J trimming: 4 bases; junction bases outside the gene matches: 8. The CDR3 spans 14 residues. CDR3 DNA: TGTGCCAGCAGCCCGTCGGGGGGGATATACGAGCAGTACTTC. Its translation: CASSPSGGIYEQYF.

This chain connects TRBV7-9 to TRBJ2-1, with 8 bases that match TRBD2. Germline CDR1 SEHNR, CDR2 FQNEAQ (reference sequence). This CDR3 spans 16 amino acids. J gave up 4 bases and V 1 base, and 6 bases lay outside the gene matches. This CDR3 is CASSLELAAPYNEQFF. CDR3 nucleotide sequence: TGTGCCAGCAGCTTAGAACTAGCGGCACCTTACAATGAGCAGTTCTTC.

The table lists this clonotype with a few counts. The rearrangement links TRBV6-1 to TRBJ1-5; a weak D match, TRBD1 (5 bases). The germline V and J ends were trimmed by 6 bases and 0 bases, with 12 bases remaining between them. Germline values: CDR1 MNHNS, CDR2 SASEGT. The CDR3 is 15 residues long. The CDR3 DNA follows: TGTGCCAGCAGGCCTACAGGTCTTAGCAATCAGCCCCAGCATTTT. This gives the protein CASRPTGLSNQPQHF.

This clonotype has at least ten counts. The chain recombines TRBV4-2 with TRBJ1-4; no clear D. Germline V gene sequence: CDR1 LGHNA, CDR2 YNFKEQ. This CDR3 has 15 amino acids. The ends were cut back, 0 bases at V and 3 bases at J, with 8 bases in the middle. CDR3 sequence: CASSQEEQSNEKLFF. The CDR3 nucleotides read TGTGCCAGCAGCCAAGAAGAACAGTCTAATGAAAAACTGTTTTTT.